The present T cell receptor beta chain was sequenced within a study of blood T cell repertoires in COVID-19. Methods used by the authors: Reference gene primer amplification in the assay estimated nucleated cell counts. Data came from immunoSEQ multiplex PCR; TCRdb stores just in-frame clones and leaves some out. From that table come the V and J calls and clone size; the DNA was used to work out D and trimming. The data contain under 450,000 clones, more than 85% of them singletons. Germline CDR1 and CDR2: MNHEY and SMNVEV (reference sequence). Unmatched junction bases numbered 9, after V lost 6 bases and J lost 6 bases. CDR3 size: 15 residues. Which cohort a participant joined came from the clinical history participants gave.

The TCR comes from a woman in her thirties who had recovered from COVID-19. The J gene is TRBJ2-1, the V gene TRBV27; 9 bases agree with TRBD2. The sample consisted of PBMCs or T cells enriched from blood (not recorded which). The CDR3 coding sequence is TGTGCCAGCAGCCCCGGGACTAGCACTTTCAATGAGCAGTTCTTC. It specifies CASSPGTSTFNEQFF.